This TCR beta chain comes out of a study of cytomegalovirus exposure and HLA in healthy donors. Study outcomes and limitations: Both high specificity and high sensitivity reportedly marked the classifier's diagnosis of cytomegalovirus status. A later examination showed that TCR association rates differed by HLA locus, with DRB1 most and HLA-C fewest. The analysis excluded some indistinguishable V segments, including TRBV6-2 and TRBV6-3.

Losses at the gene ends were 6 bases for V and 2 bases for J; bases not matched to a gene: 6. Germline CDR1 is SNHLY and CDR2 is FYNNEI. This CDR3 contains 14 residues. To note about this clone: The antigen is undetermined.

The PCR had 60 Vbeta and 13 Jbeta primers. Clones were sequenced by immunoSEQ multiplex PCR, and TCRdb holds only the in-frame ones, with some missing. The sample contains some 150,000 clones, about 72% of which appear only once. This TCR came from a man aged 25-45 years in good health and CMV-seropositive. Sequences were obtained from PBMCs. The chain employs TRBV2 and TRBJ2-7; 8 nucleotides line up with TRBD2. CDR3 coding DNA: TGTGCCAGCAGGGGACCGGGAGGGACCTACGAGCAGTACTTC. Translating gives CASRGPGGTYEQYF.